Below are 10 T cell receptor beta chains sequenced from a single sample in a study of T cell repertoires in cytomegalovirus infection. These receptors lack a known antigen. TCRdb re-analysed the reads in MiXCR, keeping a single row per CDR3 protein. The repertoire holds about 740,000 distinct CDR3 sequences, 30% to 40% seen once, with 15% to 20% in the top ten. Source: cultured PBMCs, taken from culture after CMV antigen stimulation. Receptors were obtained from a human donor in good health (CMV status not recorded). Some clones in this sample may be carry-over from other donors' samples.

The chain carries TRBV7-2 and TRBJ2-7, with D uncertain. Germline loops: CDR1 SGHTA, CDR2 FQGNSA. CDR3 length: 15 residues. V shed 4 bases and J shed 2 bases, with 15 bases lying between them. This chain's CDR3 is CASSYLVGNAYEQYF. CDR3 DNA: TGTGCCAGCAGCTACCTGGTGGGCAACGCCTACGAGCAGTACTTC.

The CDR3 DNA reads as TGTGCCAGCAGTTTCCCCCTCCGGGACAACAATCAGCCCCAGCATTTT. This encodes CASSFPLRDNNQPQHF. The chain links TRBV27 to TRBJ1-5, with a tentative D call TRBD1 (6 bases). Deletions cut 3 bases from V and 3 bases from J, with 15 bases between. Germline CDR1 and CDR2: MNHEY and SMNVEV (reference sequence). CDR3 length equals 16 residues.

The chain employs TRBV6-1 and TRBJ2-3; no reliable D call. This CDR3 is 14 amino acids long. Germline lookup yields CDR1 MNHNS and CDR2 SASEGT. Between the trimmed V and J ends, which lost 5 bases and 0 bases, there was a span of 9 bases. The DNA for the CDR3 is TGTGCCAGCAGTAAACACCGGAGCACAGATACGCAGTATTTT. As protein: CASSKHRSTDTQYF.

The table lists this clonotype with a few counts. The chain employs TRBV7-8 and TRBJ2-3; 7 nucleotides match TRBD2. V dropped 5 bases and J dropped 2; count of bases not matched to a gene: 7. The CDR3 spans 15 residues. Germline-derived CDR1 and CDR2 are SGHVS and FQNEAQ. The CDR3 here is CASSVRGGHTDTQYF. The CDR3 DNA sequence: TGTGCCAGCAGCGTTAGGGGAGGGCACACAGATACGCAGTATTTT.

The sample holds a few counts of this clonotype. Here the CDR3 DNA reads TGTGCCAGCAGTTACAACCCGGTCTACGAGCAGTACTTC. Amino acids: CASSYNPVYEQYF. The chain is built from TRBV6-2 or TRBV6-3 and TRBJ2-7; D call uncertain. V was cut by 2 bases and J by 3 bases, with 8 bases left in between. The CDR3 spans 13 residues. In germline, CDR1 is MNHEY, CDR2 SVGEGT.

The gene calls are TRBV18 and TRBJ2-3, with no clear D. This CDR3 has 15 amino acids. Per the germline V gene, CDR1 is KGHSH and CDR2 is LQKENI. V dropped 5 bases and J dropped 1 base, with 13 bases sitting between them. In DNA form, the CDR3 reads TGTGCCAGCTCAGGTGTTCCGGGCGGCACAGATACGCAGTATTTT. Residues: CASSGVPGGTDTQYF.

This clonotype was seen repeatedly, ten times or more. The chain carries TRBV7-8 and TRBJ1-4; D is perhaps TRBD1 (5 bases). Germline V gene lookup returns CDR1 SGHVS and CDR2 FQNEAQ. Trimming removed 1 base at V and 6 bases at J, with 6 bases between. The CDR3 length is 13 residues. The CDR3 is CASSLGGDEKLFF. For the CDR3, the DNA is TGTGCCAGCAGCTTAGGAGGGGATGAAAAACTGTTTTTT.

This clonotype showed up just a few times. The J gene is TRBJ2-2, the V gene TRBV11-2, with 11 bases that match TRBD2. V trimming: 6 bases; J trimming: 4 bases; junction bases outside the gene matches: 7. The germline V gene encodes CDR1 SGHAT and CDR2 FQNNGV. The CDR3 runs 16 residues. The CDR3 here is CASRNLAGGRTGELFF. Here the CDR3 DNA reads TGTGCCAGCAGAAATCTAGCGGGGGGTCGCACCGGGGAGCTGTTTTTT.

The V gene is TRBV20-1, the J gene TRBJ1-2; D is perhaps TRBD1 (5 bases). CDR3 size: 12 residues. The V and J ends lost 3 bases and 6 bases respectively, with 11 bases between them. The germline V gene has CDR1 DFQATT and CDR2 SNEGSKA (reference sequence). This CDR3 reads CSASGGSHGYTF. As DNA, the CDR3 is TGCAGTGCTAGCGGGGGATCGCATGGCTACACCTTC.

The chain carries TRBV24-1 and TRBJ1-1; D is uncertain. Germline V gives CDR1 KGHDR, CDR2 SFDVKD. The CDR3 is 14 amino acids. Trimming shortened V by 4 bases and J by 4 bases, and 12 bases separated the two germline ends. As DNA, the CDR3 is TGTGCCACCAGTGACGCCGGGGAGGGCACTGAAGCTTTCTTT. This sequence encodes CATSDAGEGTEAFF.